Shown below are 14 T cell receptor beta chains from a single sample sequenced in a study of Ad26.COV2.S vaccination and SARS-CoV-2 variants. Assay used: immunoSEQ multiplex PCR; TCRdb lists only in-frame clones, some missing. The table has a few hundred thousand clones, roughly 80% seen once. Specified treatment: approximately 18 received Ad26.COV2.S at low or high dose, single or two shots; roughly five received placebo; per-sample allocation not given. Sampling occurred on day 63 after the first vaccine or placebo injection. This specimen consisted of peripheral blood, obtained in a trial of Ad26.COV2.S vaccine versus placebo. The receptors derive from a person aged 18 to 65 who received the Ad26.COV2.S COVID-19 vaccine or a placebo.

This sequence joins TRBV10-1 and TRBJ1-1; D perhaps matches TRBD1 (5 bases). The V gene's germline CDR1 is WNHNN and CDR2 SYGVQD (reference sequence). V lost 0 bases and J 6 bases, leaving 20 bases between the germline ends. This CDR3 comprises 17 residues. The CDR3, as DNA: TGCGCCAGCAGTGAGTCGAATTATAGGGACCGTTCGTCTGAAGCTTTCTTT. Its translation is CASSESNYRDRSSEAFF.

The rearrangement links TRBV6-6 to TRBJ2-3, with D uncertain. This CDR3 spans 11 amino acids. V lost 10 bases to trimming and J lost 6 bases, with 11 bases between them. CDR1 and CDR2 (germline): MNHNY, SVGAGI (reference sequence). CDR3 bases: TGTGCCACCTCGATGAGGGATACGCAGTATTTT. It yields the protein CATSMRDTQYF.

The chain employs TRBV5-6 and TRBJ2-1; 7 bases are shared with TRBD2. Germline CDR1 reads SGHDT; CDR2 reads YYEEEE. The CDR3 length is 12 residues. V was pared by 4 bases and J by 9 bases, with 4 bases of the junction left unmatched. CDR3 coding DNA: TGTGCCAGCAGCCCCGGGGGGAGTGAGCAGTTCTTC. This encodes CASSPGGSEQFF.

The V call is TRBV7-2, the J call TRBJ2-1; 10 bases line up with TRBD2. V was clipped by 2 bases and J by 4 bases; unmatched bases: 5. Germline assignment: CDR1 SGHTA and CDR2 FQGNSA. The CDR3 extends over 16 amino acids. The CDR3 protein is CASSLPGLAAYNEQFF. CDR3 DNA sequence: TGTGCCAGCAGCTTACCCGGACTAGCGGCATACAATGAGCAGTTCTTC.

The chain employs TRBV10-3 and TRBJ2-2; a weak D match, TRBD2 (6 bases). Germline CDR1 ENHRY, CDR2 SYGVKD. V lost 2 bases to trimming and J lost 6 bases, with 13 bases between them. CDR3 length equals 15 residues. The CDR3 protein is CAISETGEGAGELFF. The DNA of the CDR3 is TGTGCCATCAGTGAGACGGGAGAGGGAGCCGGGGAGCTGTTTTTT.

The chain is built from TRBV6-5 and TRBJ2-7; a possible D gene is TRBD2 (6 bases). Trimming took 1 base from V and 3 from J, leaving 10 bases between them. Germline values: CDR1 MNHEY, CDR2 SVGAGI. This CDR3 spans 14 amino acids. The CDR3 is CASSYWRGGYEQYF. The DNA for the CDR3 is TGTGCCAGCAGTTACTGGAGGGGAGGCTACGAGCAGTACTTC.

The chain couples TRBV6-5 to TRBJ1-2; 7 bases agree with TRBD1. Germline CDR1 MNHEY, CDR2 SVGAGI. The J segment lost 3 bases and the V segment lost 6 bases, leaving 4 bases of the junction unmatched. The CDR3 consists of 13 residues. The CDR3, as DNA: TGTGCCAGCAGATCACAGGGGTACTATGGCTACACCTTC. It codes for CASRSQGYYGYTF.

J is TRBJ1-2 and V is TRBV29-1; D unclear. Germline lookup yields CDR1 SQVTM and CDR2 ANQGSEA. The CDR3 has 12 residues. V shed 5 bases and J shed 5 bases, with 12 bases lying between them. CDR3 bases: TGCAGCGTTATGGACGCACTTTATGGCTACACCTTC. Residues: CSVMDALYGYTF.

J is TRBJ1-2 and V is TRBV5-6; D not resolved. The CDR3 sequence is 14 residues long. Trimming removed 5 bases at V and 0 bases at J, with 11 bases between. Germline V gene data show CDR1 as SGHDT and CDR2 as YYEEEE. This chain's CDR3 is CASRRAGANYGYTF. In DNA, the CDR3 is TGTGCCAGCAGGAGGGCCGGAGCTAACTATGGCTACACCTTC.

The rearrangement joins TRBV5-6 to TRBJ2-2; D may match TRBD1 or TRBD2 (5 bases each). CDR1 is SGHDT and CDR2 is YYEEEE in the germline V gene. The V end lost 4 bases, the J end lost 8 bases, and 27 bases lay between the germline ends. The length of the CDR3 is 18 residues. CDR3: CASSGTVLGRSKGGELFF. The CDR3 coding sequence is TGTGCCAGCAGCGGGACCGTGCTGGGAAGGAGTAAAGGAGGGGAGCTGTTTTTT.

This chain uses TRBV12-3 or TRBV12-4 with TRBJ2-5, with D uncertain. V was trimmed by 8 bases and J by 4 bases, leaving 11 bases between them. The length of the CDR3 is 12 residues. The CDR3 DNA is TGTGCCAGCCGCGTGGGCGGAGAGACCCAGTACTTC. Translating it yields CASRVGGETQYF.

Worth noting for this clone: The sample has other DNA sequences that encode this CDR3 too. The chain carries TRBV5-1 and TRBJ2-7, with 10 bases that match TRBD1. This CDR3 is built from 14 residues. V was clipped by 4 bases and J by 3 bases; unmatched bases: 4. CDR1 is SGHRS and CDR2 is YFSETQ in the germline V gene. The CDR3 DNA follows: TGCGCCAGCAGCACCGGACAGGGGGGCTACGAGCAGTACTTC. This translates into CASSTGQGGYEQYF.

The chain employs TRBV19 and TRBJ1-6; D is uncertain. Trimming took 1 base from V and 9 from J, leaving 10 bases between them. The CDR3 is 14 residues long. The germline gives CDR1 LNHDA, CDR2 SQIVND (reference sequence). The CDR3 DNA follows: TGTGCCAGTAGTATAGTTCCGGGATCTTCACCCCTCCACTTT. Protein sequence: CASSIVPGSSPLHF.

This CDR3 reads CASSLNRGGHGYTF. CDR3 nucleotides: TGTGCCAGCAGCCTTAACCGAGGGGGACATGGCTACACCTTC. The chain uses TRBV7-6 and TRBJ1-2; possible D gene TRBD1, 6 bases. V lost 5 bases and J 6 bases, leaving 16 bases between the germline ends. Germline V gene lookup returns CDR1 SGHVS and CDR2 FNYEAQ. CDR3 size: 14 residues.